This entry describes one TCR beta chain. These data originate in a study of blood T cell repertoires in COVID-19. Study context: The cDNA or gDNA used as material had been derived from T cells, B-cell-depleted T cells, or PBMCs.

In the study's own analysis: Estimation of nucleated cell counts relied on the amplification of reference gene primers. TCRdb's table, derived via immunoSEQ multiplex PCR, lists solely in-frame clones and lacks some. From that table come the V and J calls and clone size; the DNA was used to work out D and trimming. The table shows 220,000 or so clones, with almost 90% occurring only once. Participants classified as exposed had met a COVID-19 case within 2 weeks before study entry. This clonotype originated in a man younger than 45 who had been exposed to COVID-19. Sequencing was done on a sample of PBMCs or T cells enriched from blood (not recorded which).

The CDR3 is CTSSLFLGVGSGEYIAKNIQYF. CDR3 coding DNA: TGCACCAGCAGCCTCTTCCTGGGTGTCGGGAGCGGGGAATATATAGCCAAAAACATTCAGTACTTC. V is TRBV1 and J is TRBJ2-4; the table's D call of TRBD2 was not tested on the DNA. TRBV1 is tagged as a pseudogene. The CDR3 totals 22 residues.